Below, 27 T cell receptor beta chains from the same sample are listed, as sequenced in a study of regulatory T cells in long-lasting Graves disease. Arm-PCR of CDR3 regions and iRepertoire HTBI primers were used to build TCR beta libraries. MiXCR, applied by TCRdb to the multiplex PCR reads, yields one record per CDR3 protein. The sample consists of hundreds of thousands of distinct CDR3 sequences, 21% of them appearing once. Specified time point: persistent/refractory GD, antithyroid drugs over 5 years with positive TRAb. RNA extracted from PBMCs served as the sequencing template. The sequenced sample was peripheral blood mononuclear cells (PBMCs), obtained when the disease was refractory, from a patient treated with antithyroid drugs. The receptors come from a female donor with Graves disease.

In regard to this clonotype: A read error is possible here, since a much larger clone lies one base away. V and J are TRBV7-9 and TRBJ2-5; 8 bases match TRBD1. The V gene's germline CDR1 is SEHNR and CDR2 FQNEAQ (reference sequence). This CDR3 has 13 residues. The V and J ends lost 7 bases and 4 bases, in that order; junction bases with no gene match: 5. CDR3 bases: TGTGCCAGCAACTCGGACAGGGCAGAGACCCAGTACTTC. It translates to CASNSDRAETQYF.

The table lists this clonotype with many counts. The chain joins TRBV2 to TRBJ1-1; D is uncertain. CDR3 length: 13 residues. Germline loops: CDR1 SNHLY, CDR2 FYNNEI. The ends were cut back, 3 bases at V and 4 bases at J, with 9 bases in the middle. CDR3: CASSDDAITEAFF. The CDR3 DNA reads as TGTGCCAGCAGTGACGATGCGATCACTGAAGCTTTCTTT.

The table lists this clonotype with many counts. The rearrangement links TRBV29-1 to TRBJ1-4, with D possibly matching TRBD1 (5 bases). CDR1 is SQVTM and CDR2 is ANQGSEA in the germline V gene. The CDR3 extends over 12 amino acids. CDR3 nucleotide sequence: TGCAACGCCAAAGGGGAGAATGAAAAACTGTTTTTT. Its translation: CNAKGENEKLFF.

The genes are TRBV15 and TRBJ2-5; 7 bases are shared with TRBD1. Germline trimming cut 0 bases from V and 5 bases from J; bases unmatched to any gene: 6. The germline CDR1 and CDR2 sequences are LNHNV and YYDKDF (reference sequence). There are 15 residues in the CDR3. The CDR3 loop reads CATSRDMRGPETQYF. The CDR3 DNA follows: TGTGCCACCAGCAGAGATATGAGGGGGCCCGAGACCCAGTACTTC.

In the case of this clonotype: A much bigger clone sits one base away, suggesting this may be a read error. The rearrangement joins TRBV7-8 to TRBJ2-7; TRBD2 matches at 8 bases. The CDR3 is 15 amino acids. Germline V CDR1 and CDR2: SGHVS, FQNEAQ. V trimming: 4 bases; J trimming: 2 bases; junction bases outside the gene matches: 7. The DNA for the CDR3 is TGTGCCAGCAGCTCGAGCGGGAGCCCGGCCTACGAGCAGTACTTC. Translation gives CASSSSGSPAYEQYF.

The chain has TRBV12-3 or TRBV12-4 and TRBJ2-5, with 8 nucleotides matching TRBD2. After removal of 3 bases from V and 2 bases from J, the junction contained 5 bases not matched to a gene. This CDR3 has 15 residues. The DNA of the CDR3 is TGTGCCAGCAGTTTTGTAGCGGGATTACAAGAGACCCAGTACTTC. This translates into CASSFVAGLQETQYF.

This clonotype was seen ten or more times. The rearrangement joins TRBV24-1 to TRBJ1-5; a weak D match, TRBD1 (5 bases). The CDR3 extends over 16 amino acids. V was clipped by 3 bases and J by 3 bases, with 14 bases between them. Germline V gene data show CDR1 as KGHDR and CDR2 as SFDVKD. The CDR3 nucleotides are TGTGCCACCAGTGATGCATCCGGGACTCTCAATCAGCCCCAGCATTTT. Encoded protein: CATSDASGTLNQPQHF.

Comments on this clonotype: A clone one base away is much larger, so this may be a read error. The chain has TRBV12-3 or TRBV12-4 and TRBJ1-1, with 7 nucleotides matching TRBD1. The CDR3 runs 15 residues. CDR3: CASSLVQGENTGAFF. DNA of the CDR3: TGTGCCAGCAGTTTAGTTCAGGGGGAGAACACTGGAGCTTTCTTT.

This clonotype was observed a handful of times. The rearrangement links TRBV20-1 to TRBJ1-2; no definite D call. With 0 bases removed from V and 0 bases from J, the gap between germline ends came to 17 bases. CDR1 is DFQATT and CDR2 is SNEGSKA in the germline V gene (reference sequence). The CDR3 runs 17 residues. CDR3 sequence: CSARDQGWRRSNYGYTF. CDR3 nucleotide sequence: TGCAGTGCTAGAGATCAAGGATGGCGCCGTTCTAACTATGGCTACACCTTC.

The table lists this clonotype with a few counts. In DNA, the CDR3 is TGTGCCACCAGCAGAGATTTGGGACAGGGGGCTCCAAAGTACTTC. This encodes CATSRDLGQGAPKYF. The rearrangement uses TRBV15 and TRBJ2-4; 12 bases map to TRBD1. V shed 0 bases, J shed 14 bases, and the junction held 8 bases outside the gene matches. The length of the CDR3 is 15 residues. Germline CDR1 and CDR2: LNHNV and YYDKDF (reference sequence).

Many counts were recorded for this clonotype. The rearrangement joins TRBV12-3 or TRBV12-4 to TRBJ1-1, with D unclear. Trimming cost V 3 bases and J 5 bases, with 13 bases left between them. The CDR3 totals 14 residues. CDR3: CASSFRAPRTEAFF. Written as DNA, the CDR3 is TGTGCCAGCAGTTTTCGGGCCCCGAGAACTGAAGCTTTCTTT.

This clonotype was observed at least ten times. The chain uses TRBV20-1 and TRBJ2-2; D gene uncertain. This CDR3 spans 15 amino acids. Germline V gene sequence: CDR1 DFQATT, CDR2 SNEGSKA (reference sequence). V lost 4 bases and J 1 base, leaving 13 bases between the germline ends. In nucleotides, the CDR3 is TGCAGTGCTATCAGGTTCCCCCTGAACACCGGGGAGCTGTTTTTT. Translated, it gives CSAIRFPLNTGELFF.

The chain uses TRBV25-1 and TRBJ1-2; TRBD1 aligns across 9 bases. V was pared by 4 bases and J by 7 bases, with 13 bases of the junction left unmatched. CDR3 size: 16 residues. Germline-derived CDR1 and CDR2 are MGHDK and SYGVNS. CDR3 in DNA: TGTGCCAGCAGTGCTGGTTTCAGGGACAGGGATGCTGGCTACACCTTC. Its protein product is CASSAGFRDRDAGYTF.

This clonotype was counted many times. CDR3 protein: CASRPTHNTGELFF. CDR3 DNA: TGTGCCAGCAGGCCTACACACAACACCGGGGAGCTGTTTTTT. J is TRBJ2-2 and V is TRBV28, with D uncertain. CDR3 length equals 14 residues. V dropped 6 bases and J dropped 2 bases, with 10 bases sitting between them. CDR1 and CDR2 (germline): MDHEN, SYDVKM.

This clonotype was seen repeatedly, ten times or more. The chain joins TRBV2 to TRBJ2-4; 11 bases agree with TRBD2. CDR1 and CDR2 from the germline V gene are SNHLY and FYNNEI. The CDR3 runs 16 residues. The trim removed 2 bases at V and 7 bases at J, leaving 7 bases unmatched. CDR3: CASSERWASGRNIQYF. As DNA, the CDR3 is TGTGCCAGCAGTGAACGGTGGGCTAGCGGGAGGAACATTCAGTACTTC.

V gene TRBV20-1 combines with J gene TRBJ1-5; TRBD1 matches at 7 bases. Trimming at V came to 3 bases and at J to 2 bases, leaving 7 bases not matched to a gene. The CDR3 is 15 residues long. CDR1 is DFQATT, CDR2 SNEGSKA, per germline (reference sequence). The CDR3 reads CSAREGGAGNQPQHF. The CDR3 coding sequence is TGCAGTGCTAGGGAAGGGGGCGCCGGCAATCAGCCCCAGCATTTT.

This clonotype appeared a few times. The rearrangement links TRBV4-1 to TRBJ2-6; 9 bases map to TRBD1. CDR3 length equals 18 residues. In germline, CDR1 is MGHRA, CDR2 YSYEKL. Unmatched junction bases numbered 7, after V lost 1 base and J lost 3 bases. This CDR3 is CASSQGGQGVLGANVLTF. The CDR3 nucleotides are TGCGCCAGCAGCCAAGGGGGACAGGGTGTCCTTGGGGCCAACGTCCTGACTTTC.

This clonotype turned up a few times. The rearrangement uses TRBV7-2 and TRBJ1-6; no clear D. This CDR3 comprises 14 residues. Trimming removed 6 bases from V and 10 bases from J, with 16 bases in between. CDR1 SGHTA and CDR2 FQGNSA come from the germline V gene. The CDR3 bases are TGTGCCAGCAGTCGCGGTGACGCGTTATCACCCCTCCACTTT. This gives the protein CASSRGDALSPLHF.

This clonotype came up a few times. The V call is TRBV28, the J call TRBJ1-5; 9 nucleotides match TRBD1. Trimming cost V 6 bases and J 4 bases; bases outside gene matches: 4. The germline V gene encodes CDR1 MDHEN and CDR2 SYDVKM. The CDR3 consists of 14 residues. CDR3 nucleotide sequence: TGTGCCAGCAGGACAGGGGGGGGGAATCAGCCCCAGCATTTT. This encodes CASRTGGGNQPQHF.

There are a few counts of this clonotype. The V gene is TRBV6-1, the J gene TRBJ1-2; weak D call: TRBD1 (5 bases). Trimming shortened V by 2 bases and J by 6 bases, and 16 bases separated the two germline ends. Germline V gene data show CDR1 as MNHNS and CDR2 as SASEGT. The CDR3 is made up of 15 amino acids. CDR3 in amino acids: CASSEFSDSGDGYTF. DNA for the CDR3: TGTGCCAGCAGTGAATTTAGTGACAGCGGGGATGGCTACACCTTC.

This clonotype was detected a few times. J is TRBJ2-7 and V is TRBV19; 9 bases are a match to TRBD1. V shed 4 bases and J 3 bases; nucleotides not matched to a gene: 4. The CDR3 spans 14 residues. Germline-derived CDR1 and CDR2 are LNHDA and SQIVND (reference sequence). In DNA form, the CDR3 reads TGTGCCAGTAGTACTACGGGACAGGGCTACGAGCAGTACTTC. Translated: CASSTTGQGYEQYF.

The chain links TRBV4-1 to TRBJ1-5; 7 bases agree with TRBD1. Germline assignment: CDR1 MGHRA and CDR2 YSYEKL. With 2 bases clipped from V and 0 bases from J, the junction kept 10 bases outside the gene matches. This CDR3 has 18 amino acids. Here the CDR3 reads CASSQLAAGGGSNQPQHF. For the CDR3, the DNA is TGCGCCAGCAGCCAATTGGCGGCAGGGGGGGGTAGCAATCAGCCCCAGCATTTT.

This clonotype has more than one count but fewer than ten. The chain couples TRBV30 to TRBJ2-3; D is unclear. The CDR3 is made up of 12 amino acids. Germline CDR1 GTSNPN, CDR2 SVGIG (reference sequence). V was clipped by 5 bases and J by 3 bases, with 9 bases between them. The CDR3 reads CAWGYRTDTQYF. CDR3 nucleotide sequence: TGTGCCTGGGGATATAGGACAGATACGCAGTATTTT. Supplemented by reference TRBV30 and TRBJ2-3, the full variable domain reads SQTIHQWPATLVQPVGSPLSLECTVEGTSNPNLYWYRQAAGRGLQLLFYSVGIGQISSEVPQNLSASRPQDRQFILSSKKLLLSDSGFYLCAWGYRTDTQYFGPGTRLTVL.

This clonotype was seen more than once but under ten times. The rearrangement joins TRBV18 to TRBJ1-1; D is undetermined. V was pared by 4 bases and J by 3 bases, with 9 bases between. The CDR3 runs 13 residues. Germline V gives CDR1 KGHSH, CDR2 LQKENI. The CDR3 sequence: CASSRNRDTEAFF. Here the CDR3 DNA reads TGTGCCAGCTCACGAAACCGGGACACTGAAGCTTTCTTT.

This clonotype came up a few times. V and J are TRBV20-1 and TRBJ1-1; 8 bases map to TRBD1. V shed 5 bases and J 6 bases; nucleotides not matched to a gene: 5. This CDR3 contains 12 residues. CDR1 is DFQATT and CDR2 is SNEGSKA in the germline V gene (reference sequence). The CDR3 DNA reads TGCAGTGCTGCGGACAGGGAAGCTGAAGCTTTCTTT. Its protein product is CSAADREAEAFF.

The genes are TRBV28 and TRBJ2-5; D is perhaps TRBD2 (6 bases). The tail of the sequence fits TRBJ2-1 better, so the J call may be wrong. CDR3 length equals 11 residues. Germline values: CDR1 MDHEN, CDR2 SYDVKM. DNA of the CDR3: TGTGCCAGCAGTTTGGAGGGTGAGCAGTTCTTC. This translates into CASSLEGEQFF.

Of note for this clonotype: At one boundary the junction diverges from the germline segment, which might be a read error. CDR3 in amino acids: CASSLGLAGGYNEQFF. CDR3 in DNA: TGTGCCAGCAGCTTAGGCCTAGCGGGAGGTTACAATGAGCAGTTCTTC. V usage is TRBV12-3 or TRBV12-4 and J usage is TRBJ2-1; 11 bases agree with TRBD2. The CDR3 is made up of 16 amino acids.